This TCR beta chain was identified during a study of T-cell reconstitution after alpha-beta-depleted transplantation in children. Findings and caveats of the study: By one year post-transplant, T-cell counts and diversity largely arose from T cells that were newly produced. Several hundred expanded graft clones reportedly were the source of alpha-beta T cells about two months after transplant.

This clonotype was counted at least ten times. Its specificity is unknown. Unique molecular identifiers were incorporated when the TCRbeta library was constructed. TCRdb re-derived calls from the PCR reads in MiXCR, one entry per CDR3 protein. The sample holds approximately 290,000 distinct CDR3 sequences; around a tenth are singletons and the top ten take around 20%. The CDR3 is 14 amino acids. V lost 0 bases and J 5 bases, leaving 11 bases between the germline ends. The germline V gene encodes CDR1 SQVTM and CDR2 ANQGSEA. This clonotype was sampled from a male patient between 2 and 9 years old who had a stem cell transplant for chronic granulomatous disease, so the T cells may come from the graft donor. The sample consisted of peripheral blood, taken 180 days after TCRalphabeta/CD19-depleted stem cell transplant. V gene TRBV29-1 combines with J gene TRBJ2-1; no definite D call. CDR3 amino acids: CSVEDFRRNNEQFF. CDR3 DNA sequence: TGCAGCGTTGAAGATTTTCGCAGAAACAATGAGCAGTTCTTC.